This TCR beta chain is drawn from a study of cytomegalovirus exposure and HLA in healthy donors. The PCR contained 60 Vbeta and 13 Jbeta primers. Profiled with immunoSEQ multiplex PCR; TCRdb holds only in-frame clones, not every one. In the table there are about 170,000 clones, 75% to 85% of which are singletons. The clonotype originates from a female donor in good health and CMV-seronegative. The sequenced material came from PBMCs.

The CDR3 here is CASSPRSRAIEAFF. CDR3 DNA: TGCGCCAGCAGCCCCAGGAGCAGGGCCATTGAAGCTTTCTTT. V and J are TRBV4-1 and TRBJ1-1; maybe TRBD1 (5 bases). The germline V gene encodes CDR1 MGHRA and CDR2 YSYEKL. There are 14 residues in the CDR3. The V end lost 4 bases, the J end lost 7 bases, and 16 bases lay between the germline ends.